Presented here are 6 T cell receptor beta chains from one specimen sequenced in a study of T cell changes during pregnancy in multiple sclerosis. Repertoires were generated with immunoSEQ multiplex PCR, while TCRdb's copy carries only in-frame clones and drops some. The data hold tens of thousands of clones, with approximately 92% observed a single time. The sequences come from peripheral blood, collected in the first trimester of pregnancy. These TCRs come from a female donor with multiple sclerosis, enrolled in a pregnancy study.

The chain links TRBV7-2 to TRBJ1-3; maybe TRBD1 (6 bases). Trimming shortened V by 11 bases and J by 4 bases, and 12 bases separated the two germline ends. The CDR3 contains 12 residues. Germline-derived CDR1 and CDR2 are SGHTA and FQGNSA. DNA of the CDR3: TGTGCCGCTACAGGGTTCGGAAACACCATATATTTT. Its protein product is CAATGFGNTIYF.

The J gene is TRBJ2-7, the V gene TRBV27, with unresolved D. Trimming stripped 4 bases from V and 1 base from J, with 5 bases between. Per germline, CDR1 MNHEY and CDR2 SMNVEV (reference sequence). CDR3 size: 12 residues. The CDR3 nucleotides are TGTGCCAGCAGTTCCAGGTCCTACGAGCAGTACTTC. It translates to CASSSRSYEQYF.

This chain joins TRBV2 and TRBJ2-3; 8 bases match TRBD2. Germline V gene data show CDR1 as SNHLY and CDR2 as FYNNEI. The CDR3 loop spans 15 amino acids. J gave up 5 bases and V 6 bases, and 10 bases lay outside the gene matches. CDR3 bases: TGTGCCAGCAGGAGGCGAAGCGGGGGTGGAGATACGCAGTATTTT. This encodes CASRRRSGGGDTQYF.

The rearrangement joins TRBV27 to TRBJ1-6; 9 positions match TRBD1. The CDR3 totals 15 residues. CDR1 and CDR2 (germline): MNHEY, SMNVEV (reference sequence). J lost 8 bases, V lost 10 bases, and 12 bases had no gene match. The CDR3 protein is CATKLGTGTYSPLHF. The CDR3 DNA reads TGTGCCACCAAGCTCGGGACAGGGACTTATTCACCCCTCCACTTT.

The rearrangement links TRBV6-6 to TRBJ1-5; TRBD1 aligns across 9 bases. The CDR3 runs to 15 residues. Germline trimming cut 6 bases from V and 5 bases from J; bases unmatched to any gene: 8. Germline V lookup: CDR1 MNHNY, CDR2 SVGAGI (reference sequence). In DNA form, the CDR3 reads TGTGCCAGCAGGCGAACACGGGACAGGGATCAGCCCCAGCATTTT. Translating gives CASRRTRDRDQPQHF.

The rearrangement joins TRBV4-2 to TRBJ1-2; 11 nucleotides agree with TRBD1. With V trimmed by 3 bases and J by 0 bases, 21 bases remained unmatched. Germline-derived CDR1 and CDR2 are LGHNA and YNFKEQ. The CDR3 contains 22 residues. DNA of the CDR3: TGTGCCAGCAGCCATGCCCAGGCCAGTCCGGGACAGGGGGTCTTCGCTAACTATGGCTACACCTTC. Protein sequence: CASSHAQASPGQGVFANYGYTF.